This is a list of T cell receptor beta chains from one sample in a study of shared clonotypes between healthy human individuals. Method: immunoSEQ multiplex PCR; TCRdb's copy keeps in-frame clones and lacks some. The sample shows hundreds of thousands of clones, 95% to 97% of them seen only once. The sequenced sample was naive CD8+ T cells sorted from blood. These receptors all stem from a woman aged 25 to 39 in good health. Both conserved end residues are part of each CDR3. The order of the fields is D gene, V gene, J gene, clone size, CDR3 DNA, CDR3 protein. The D gene is left open where the match is weak. Part of the rows lack a size; the others show once, few, many or a class for expanded clones.

NA,TRBV27,TRBJ2-3,NA,TGTGCCAGCAGTCCTCGGCTAGGAGCAGATACGCAGTATTTT,CASSPRLGADTQYF
NA,TRBV7-6,TRBJ2-3,NA,TGTGCCAGCAGCTTAATGGGAGATACGCAGTATTTT,CASSLMGDTQYF
NA,TRBV6-6,TRBJ1-5,once,TGTGCCAGCAGCCCTGGAATCTATAGCAATCAGCCCCAGCATTTT,CASSPGIYSNQPQHF
TRBD2,TRBV19,TRBJ2-1,NA,TGTGCCAGTAGTACTACTAGCGGGGGAAACAATGAGCAGTTCTTC,CASSTTSGGNNEQFF
NA,TRBV9,TRBJ2-1,NA,TGTGCCAGCAGCGCGGGACTGGCTTCGGGCAATGAGCAGTTCTTC,CASSAGLASGNEQFF
NA,TRBV25-1,TRBJ2-1,NA,TGTGCCAGCAGTGAATCTGGAAGTTATGAGCAGTTCTTC,CASSESGSYEQFF
NA,TRBV2,TRBJ2-5,NA,TGTGCCAGCAAGCAAGGAGGATACGTCAAATCCCAAGAGACCCAGTACTTC,CASKQGGYVKSQETQYF
NA,TRBV29-1,TRBJ2-6,NA,TGCAGCGTTGGGGGGGCGCTTGGGGCCAACGTCCTGACTTTC,CSVGGALGANVLTF
NA,TRBV9,TRBJ1-3,NA,TGTGCCAGCAGCGTAGACCACCGGAGCTCTGGAAACACCATATATTTT,CASSVDHRSSGNTIYF
TRBD1,TRBV2,TRBJ2-7,NA,TGTGCCAGCAATCCCGGGACAGTGGCCTACGAGCAGTACTTC,CASNPGTVAYEQYF
NA,TRBV6-5,TRBJ1-1,NA,TGTGCCAGCAGTTTCCTAGGATTCAACGGGAACACTGAAGCTTTCTTT,CASSFLGFNGNTEAFF
TRBD1,TRBV7-2,TRBJ2-7,NA,TGTGCCAGCAGCTTCGACCTGGGACAGGGATCCTACGAGCAGTACTTC,CASSFDLGQGSYEQYF
TRBD2,TRBV25-1,TRBJ2-3,NA,TGTGCCAGCAGTGTGGGAGCGGGAGAGGTCACAGATACGCAGTATTTT,CASSVGAGEVTDTQYF
TRBD1,TRBV20-1,TRBJ2-1,NA,TGCAGTGCTCCCAGGGGGAATGAGCAGTTCTTC,CSAPRGNEQFF
NA,TRBV7-3,TRBJ1-5,NA,TGTGCCAGCAGCTTAACACATGGTTCGGGCAATCAGCCCCAGCATTTT,CASSLTHGSGNQPQHF
TRBD2,TRBV10-1,TRBJ2-1,NA,TGCGCCAGCACCAGAAGCGGGAGGTACCCCTACAATGAGCAGTTCTTC,CASTRSGRYPYNEQFF
NA,TRBV27,TRBJ2-3,NA,TGTGCCAGCAGTTTATCGACGGTATGGTCTAGCGAAGTGGGAGATACGCAGTATTTT,CASSLSTVWSSEVGDTQYF
TRBD1,TRBV5-1,TRBJ1-1,few,TGCGCCAGCAGCTGGACAGGGATCGGCACTGAAGCTTTCTTT,CASSWTGIGTEAFF
NA,TRBV11-2,TRBJ1-4,NA,TGTGCCAGCAGCTTAGTTGAACTCGGGGTGGTAGAACTGTTTTTT,CASSLVELGVVELFF
NA,TRBV6-5,TRBJ2-7,NA,TGTGCCAGCAGTTCCCAACGGACAGTCTTCTACGAGCAGTACTTC,CASSSQRTVFYEQYF
TRBD1,TRBV27,TRBJ2-7,once,TGTGCCAGCCAACCGGGACAGGGGGCAATCCACGAGCAGTACTTC,CASQPGQGAIHEQYF
TRBD2,TRBV7-2,TRBJ2-2,NA,TGTGCCAGCAGCTTAAGGACTAGCGCCACCGGGGAGCTGTTTTTT,CASSLRTSATGELFF
NA,TRBV7-9,TRBJ2-1,once,TGTGCCAGCAGCCCGCGGGACGCAAGCTCCTACAATGAGCAGTTCTTC,CASSPRDASSYNEQFF
NA,TRBV6-6,TRBJ1-2,NA,TGTGCCAGCAGTTACTCTACTGGGGGCCCTAACTATGGCTACACCTTC,CASSYSTGGPNYGYTF
TRBD1,TRBV7-9,TRBJ2-2,NA,TGTGCCAGCACCGGGACTCGGCAGGGGGCCGACGGGGAGCTGTTTTTT,CASTGTRQGADGELFF
NA,TRBV6-5,TRBJ1-1,NA,TGTGCCAGCAGTTACGATTGGGGGGGGAACACTGAAGCTTTCTTT,CASSYDWGGNTEAFF
TRBD1,TRBV27,TRBJ2-7,NA,TGTGCCAGCAGTTTAGACAGGGGTGGCAACGAGCAGTACTTC,CASSLDRGGNEQYF
NA,TRBV5-6,TRBJ2-5,NA,TGTGCCAGCAGTACTCTACCCCCAGAGACCCAGTACTTC,CASSTLPPETQYF
NA,TRBV11-2,TRBJ2-3,once,TGTGCCAGCAGCTTAGTCTACGGGAGTTACACAGATACGCAGTATTTT,CASSLVYGSYTDTQYF